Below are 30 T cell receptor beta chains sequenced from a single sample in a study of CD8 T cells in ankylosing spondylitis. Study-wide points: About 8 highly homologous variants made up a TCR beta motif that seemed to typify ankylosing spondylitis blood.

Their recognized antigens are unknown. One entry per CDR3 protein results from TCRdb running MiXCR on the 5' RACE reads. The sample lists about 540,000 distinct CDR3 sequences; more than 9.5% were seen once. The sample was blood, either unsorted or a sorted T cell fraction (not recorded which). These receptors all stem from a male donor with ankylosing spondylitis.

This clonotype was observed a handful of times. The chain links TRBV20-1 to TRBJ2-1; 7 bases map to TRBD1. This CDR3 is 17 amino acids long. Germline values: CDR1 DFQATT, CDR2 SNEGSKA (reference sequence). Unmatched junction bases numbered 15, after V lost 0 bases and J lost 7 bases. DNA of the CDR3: TGCAGTGCTAGAGATGAGGCGACCGCTAAGGGGGCGAATGAGCAGTTCTTC. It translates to CSARDEATAKGANEQFF.

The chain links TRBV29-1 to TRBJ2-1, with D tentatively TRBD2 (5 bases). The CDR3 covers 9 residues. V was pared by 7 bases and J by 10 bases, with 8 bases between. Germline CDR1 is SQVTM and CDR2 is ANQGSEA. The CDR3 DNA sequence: TGCAGCGCTGAGCGGGAGCAGTTCTTC. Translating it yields CSAEREQFF.

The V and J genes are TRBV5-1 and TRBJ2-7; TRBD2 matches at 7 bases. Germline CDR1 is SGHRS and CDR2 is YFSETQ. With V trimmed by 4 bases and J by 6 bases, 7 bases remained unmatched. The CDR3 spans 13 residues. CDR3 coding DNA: TGCGCCAGCAGCGTGGGGGGGGACGGCGAGCAGTACGTC. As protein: CASSVGGDGEQYV.

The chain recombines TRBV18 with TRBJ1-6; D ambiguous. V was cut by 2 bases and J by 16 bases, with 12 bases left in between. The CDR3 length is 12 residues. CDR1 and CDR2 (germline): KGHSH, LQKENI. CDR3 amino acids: CASSPNRETLHF. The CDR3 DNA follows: TGTGCCAGCTCACCAAACCGGGAGACGCTCCACTTT.

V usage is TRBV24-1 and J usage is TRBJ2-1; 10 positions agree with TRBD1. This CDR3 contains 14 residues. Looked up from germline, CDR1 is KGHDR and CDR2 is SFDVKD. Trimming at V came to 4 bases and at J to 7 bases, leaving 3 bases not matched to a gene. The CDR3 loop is CATSEGQGFNEQFF. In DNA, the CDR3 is TGTGCCACCAGTGAGGGACAGGGGTTTAATGAGCAGTTCTTC.

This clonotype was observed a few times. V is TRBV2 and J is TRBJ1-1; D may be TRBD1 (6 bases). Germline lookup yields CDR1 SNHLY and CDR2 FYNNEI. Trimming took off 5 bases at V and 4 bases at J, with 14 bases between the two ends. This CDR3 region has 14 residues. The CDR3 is CASSYERGSTEAFF. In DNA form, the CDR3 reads TGTGCCAGCAGTTATGAGAGGGGGAGCACTGAAGCTTTCTTT.

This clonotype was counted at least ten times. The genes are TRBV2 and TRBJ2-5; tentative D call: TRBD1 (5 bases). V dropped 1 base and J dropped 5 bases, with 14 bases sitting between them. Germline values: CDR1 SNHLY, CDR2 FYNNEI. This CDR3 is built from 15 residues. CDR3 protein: CASSEVQGSWETQYF. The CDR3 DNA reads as TGTGCCAGCAGTGAAGTGCAGGGTAGTTGGGAGACCCAGTACTTC.

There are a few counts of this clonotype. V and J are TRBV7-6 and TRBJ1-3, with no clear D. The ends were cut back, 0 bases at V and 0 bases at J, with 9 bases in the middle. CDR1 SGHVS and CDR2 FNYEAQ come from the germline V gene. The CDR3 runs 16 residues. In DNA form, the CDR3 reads TGTGCCAGCAGCTTAGCGACATCTTTCTCTGGAAACACCATATATTTT. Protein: CASSLATSFSGNTIYF.

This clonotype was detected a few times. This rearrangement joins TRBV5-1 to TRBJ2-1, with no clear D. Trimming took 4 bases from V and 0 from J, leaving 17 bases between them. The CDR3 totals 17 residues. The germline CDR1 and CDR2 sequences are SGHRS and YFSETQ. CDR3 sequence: CASSPLVRESSYNEQFF. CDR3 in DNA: TGCGCCAGCAGCCCTTTAGTCCGTGAAAGCTCCTACAATGAGCAGTTCTTC.

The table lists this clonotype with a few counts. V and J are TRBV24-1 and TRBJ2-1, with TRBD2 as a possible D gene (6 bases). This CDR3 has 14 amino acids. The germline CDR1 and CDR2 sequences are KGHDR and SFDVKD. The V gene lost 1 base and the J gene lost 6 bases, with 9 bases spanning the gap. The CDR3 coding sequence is TGTGCCACCAGTGATTTTGGAGGGAGCAATGAGCAGTTCTTC. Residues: CATSDFGGSNEQFF.

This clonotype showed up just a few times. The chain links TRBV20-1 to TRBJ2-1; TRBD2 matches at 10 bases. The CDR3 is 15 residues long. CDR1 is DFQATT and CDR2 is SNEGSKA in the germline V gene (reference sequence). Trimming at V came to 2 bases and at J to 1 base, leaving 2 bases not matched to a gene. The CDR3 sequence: CSARQREGSYNEQFF. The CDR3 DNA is TGCAGTGCTAGACAGCGGGAGGGATCCTACAATGAGCAGTTCTTC.

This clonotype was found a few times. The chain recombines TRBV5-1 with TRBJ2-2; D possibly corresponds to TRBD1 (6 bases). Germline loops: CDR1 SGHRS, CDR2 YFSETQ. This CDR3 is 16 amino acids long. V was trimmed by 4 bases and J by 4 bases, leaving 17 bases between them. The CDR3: CASSRSTTGPTGELFF. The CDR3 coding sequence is TGCGCCAGCAGCCGCTCAACCACAGGGCCCACCGGGGAGCTGTTTTTT. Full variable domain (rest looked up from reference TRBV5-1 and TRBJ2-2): KAGVTQTPRYLIKTRGQQVTLSCSPISGHRSVSWYQQTPGQGLQFLFEYFSETQRNKGNFPGRFSGRQFSNSRSEMNVSTLELGDSALYLCASSRSTTGPTGELFFGEGSRLTVL.

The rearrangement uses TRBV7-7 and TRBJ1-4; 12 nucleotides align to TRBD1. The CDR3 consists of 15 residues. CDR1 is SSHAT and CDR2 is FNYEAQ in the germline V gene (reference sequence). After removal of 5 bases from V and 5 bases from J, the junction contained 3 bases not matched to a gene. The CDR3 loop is CASSPGTGGNEKLFF. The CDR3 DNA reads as TGTGCCAGCAGCCCCGGGACAGGGGGCAATGAAAAACTGTTTTTT.

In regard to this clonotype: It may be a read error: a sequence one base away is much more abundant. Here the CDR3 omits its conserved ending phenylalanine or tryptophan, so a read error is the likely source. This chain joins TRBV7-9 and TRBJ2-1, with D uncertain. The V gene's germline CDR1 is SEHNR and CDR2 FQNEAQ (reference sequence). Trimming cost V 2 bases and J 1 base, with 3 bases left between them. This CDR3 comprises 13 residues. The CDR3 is CASSLNSYNEQFL. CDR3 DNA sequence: TGTGCCAGCAGCTTAAATTCCTACAATGAGCAGTTCCTC.

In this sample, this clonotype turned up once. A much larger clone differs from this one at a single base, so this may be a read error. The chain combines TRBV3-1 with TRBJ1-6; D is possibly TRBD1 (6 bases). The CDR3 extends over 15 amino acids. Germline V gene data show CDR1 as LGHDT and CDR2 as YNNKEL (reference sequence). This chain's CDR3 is CACSQEAGQNSPLHF. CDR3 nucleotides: TGTGCCTGCAGCCAAGAGGCGGGACAAAATTCACCCCTCCACTTT.

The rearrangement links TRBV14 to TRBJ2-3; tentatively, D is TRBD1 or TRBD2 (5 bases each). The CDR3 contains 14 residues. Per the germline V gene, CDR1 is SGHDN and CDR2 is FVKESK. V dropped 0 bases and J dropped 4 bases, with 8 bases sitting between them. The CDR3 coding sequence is TGTGCCAGCAGCCAAGATGGGACCCCAGATACGCAGTATTTT. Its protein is CASSQDGTPDTQYF.

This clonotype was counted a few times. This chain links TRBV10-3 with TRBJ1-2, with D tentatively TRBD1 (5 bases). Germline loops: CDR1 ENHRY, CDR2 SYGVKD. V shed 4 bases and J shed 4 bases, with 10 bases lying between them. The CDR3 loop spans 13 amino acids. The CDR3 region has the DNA TGTGCCATCAGTGTGAGGGGACCCTATGGCTACACCTTC. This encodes CAISVRGPYGYTF.

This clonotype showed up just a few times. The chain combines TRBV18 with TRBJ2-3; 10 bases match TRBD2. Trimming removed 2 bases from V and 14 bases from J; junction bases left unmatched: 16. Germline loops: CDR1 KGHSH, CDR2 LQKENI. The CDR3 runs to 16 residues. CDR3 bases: TGTGCCAGCTCACCAATAACTAGCGGGGACCTGCTGGGTTCGTATTTT. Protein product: CASSPITSGDLLGSYF.

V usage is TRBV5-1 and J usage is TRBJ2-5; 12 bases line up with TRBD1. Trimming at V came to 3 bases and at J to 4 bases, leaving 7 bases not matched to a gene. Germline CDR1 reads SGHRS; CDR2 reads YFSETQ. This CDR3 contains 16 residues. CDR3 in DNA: TGCGCCAGCAGCTCCACCGGGACAGGGGGCGGAGAGACCCAGTACTTC. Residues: CASSSTGTGGGETQYF.

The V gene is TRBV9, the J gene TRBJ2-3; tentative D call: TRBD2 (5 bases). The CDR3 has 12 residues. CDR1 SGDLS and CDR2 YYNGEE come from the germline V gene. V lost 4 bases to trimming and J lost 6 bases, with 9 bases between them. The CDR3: CASSPSLDTQYF. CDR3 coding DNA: TGTGCCAGCAGCCCTAGCTTGGATACGCAGTATTTT.

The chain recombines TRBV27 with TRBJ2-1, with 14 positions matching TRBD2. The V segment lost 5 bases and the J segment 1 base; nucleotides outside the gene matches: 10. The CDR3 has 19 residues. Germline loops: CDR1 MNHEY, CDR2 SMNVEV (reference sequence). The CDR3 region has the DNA TGTGCCAGCAGTCCTCCTGGGACTAGCGGGAGTTGGTCCTACAATGAGCAGTTCTTC. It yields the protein CASSPPGTSGSWSYNEQFF.

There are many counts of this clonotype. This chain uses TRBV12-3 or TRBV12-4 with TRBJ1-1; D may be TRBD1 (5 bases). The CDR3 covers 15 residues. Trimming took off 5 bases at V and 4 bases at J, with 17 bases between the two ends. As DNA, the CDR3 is TGTGCCAGCAGTACACCGGGCCCGAGGGGCACTGAAGCTTTCTTT. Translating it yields CASSTPGPRGTEAFF.

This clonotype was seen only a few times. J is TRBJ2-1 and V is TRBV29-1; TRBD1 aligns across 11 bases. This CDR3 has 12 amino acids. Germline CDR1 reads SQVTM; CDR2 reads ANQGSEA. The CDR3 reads CAGQGVDNEQFF. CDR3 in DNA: TGCGCGGGACAGGGGGTGGATAATGAGCAGTTCTTC.

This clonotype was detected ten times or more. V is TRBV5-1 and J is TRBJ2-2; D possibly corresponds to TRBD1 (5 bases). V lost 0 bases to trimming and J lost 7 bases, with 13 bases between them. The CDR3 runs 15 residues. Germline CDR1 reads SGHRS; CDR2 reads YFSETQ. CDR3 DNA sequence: TGCGCCAGCAGCTTGGGACAGACCTACGGCGGGGAGCTGTTTTTT. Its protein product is CASSLGQTYGGELFF.

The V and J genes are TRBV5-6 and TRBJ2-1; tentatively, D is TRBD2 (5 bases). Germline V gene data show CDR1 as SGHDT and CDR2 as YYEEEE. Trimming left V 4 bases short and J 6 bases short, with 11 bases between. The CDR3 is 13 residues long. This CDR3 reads CASSPWTPNEQFF. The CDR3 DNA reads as TGTGCCAGCAGCCCCTGGACTCCCAATGAGCAGTTCTTC.

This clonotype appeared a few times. CDR3 loop: CASSVQGAGYTF. In DNA, the CDR3 is TGTGCCAGCAGTGTACAGGGAGCTGGCTACACCTTC. This chain links TRBV12-3 or TRBV12-4 with TRBJ1-2; tentative D call: TRBD1 (6 bases). This CDR3 has 12 amino acids. V gave up 5 bases and J gave up 7 bases, with 11 bases separating them.

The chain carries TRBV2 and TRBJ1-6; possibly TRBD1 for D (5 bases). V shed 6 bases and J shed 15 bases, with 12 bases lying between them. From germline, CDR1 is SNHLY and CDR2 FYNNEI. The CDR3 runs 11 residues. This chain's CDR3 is CASSRDEYLHF. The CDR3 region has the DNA TGTGCCAGCAGCCGGGACGAATACCTCCACTTT.

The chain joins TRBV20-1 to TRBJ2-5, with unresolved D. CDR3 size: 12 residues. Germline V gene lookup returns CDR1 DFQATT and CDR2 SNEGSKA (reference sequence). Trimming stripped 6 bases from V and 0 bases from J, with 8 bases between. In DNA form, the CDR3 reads TGCAGTGCAAAGGAATACCAAGAGACCCAGTACTTC. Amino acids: CSAKEYQETQYF.

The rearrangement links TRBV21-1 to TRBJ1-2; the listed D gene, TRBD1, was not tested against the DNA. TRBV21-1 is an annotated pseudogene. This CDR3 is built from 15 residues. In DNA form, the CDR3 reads TGTGCCAGCAGCAAAGCCCCGGACAGGTCTCATGGCTACACCTTC. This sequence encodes CASSKAPDRSHGYTF.

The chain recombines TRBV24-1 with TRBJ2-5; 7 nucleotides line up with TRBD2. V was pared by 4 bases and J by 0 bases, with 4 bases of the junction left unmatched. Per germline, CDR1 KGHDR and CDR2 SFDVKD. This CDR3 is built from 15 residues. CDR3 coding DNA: TGTGCCACCAGTGAGAAAGCGGGACACCAAGAGACCCAGTACTTC. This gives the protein CATSEKAGHQETQYF.